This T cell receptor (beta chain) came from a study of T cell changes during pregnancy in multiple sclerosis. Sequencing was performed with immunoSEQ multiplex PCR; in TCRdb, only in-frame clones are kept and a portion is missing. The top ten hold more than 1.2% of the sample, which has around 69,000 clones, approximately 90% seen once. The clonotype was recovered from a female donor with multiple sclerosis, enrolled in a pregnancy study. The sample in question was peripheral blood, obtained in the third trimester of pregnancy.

CDR3 loop: CASSPGSTQYF. In DNA form, the CDR3 reads TGTGCCAGCAGCCCGGGGTCTACCCAGTACTTC. The chain joins TRBV7-2 to TRBJ2-5; D possibly corresponds to TRBD2 (5 bases). CDR1 is SGHTA, CDR2 FQGNSA, per germline. The CDR3 is made up of 11 amino acids. V lost 5 bases, J lost 8 bases, and 9 bases lay in between.